The 21 T cell receptor beta chains below all came from one sample that was sequenced in a study of blood T cell repertoires in COVID-19. The protocol was immunoSEQ multiplex PCR, while the TCRdb copy is restricted to in-frame clones and leaves out a portion. The sample contains just under 150,000 clones, about 92% of which appear only once. The sequenced sample consisted of peripheral blood. These receptors were obtained from a human donor in a cohort sampled during active COVID-19.

This chain joins TRBV19 and TRBJ2-3; 7 positions agree with TRBD2. This CDR3 spans 14 amino acids. The junction had 6 bases not matched to a gene; V was cut back by 6 bases and J by 3 bases. The germline gives CDR1 LNHDA, CDR2 SQIVND (reference sequence). The CDR3 is CASRPSGRTDTQYF. The CDR3 DNA is TGTGCCAGTAGGCCTAGCGGAAGAACAGATACGCAGTATTTT.

This clone was detected a few times. The rearrangement joins TRBV9 to TRBJ2-7, with 9 bases identical to TRBD2. This CDR3 comprises 15 residues. Trimming at V came to 4 bases and at J to 3 bases, leaving 8 bases not matched to a gene. Per the germline V gene, CDR1 is SGDLS and CDR2 is YYNGEE. Here the CDR3 DNA reads TGTGCCAGCAGCTTTGGGACTAGCCCAGACTACGAGCAGTACTTC. Translating gives CASSFGTSPDYEQYF. The full variable domain, its missing parts supplied by reference TRBV9 and TRBJ2-7, is DSGVTQTPKHLITATGQRVTLRCSPRSGDLSVYWYQQSLDQGLQFLIQYYNGEERAKGNILERFSAQQFPDLHSELNLSSLELGDSALYFCASSFGTSPDYEQYFGPGTRLTVT.

The rearrangement uses TRBV6-6 and TRBJ1-5; 9 bases are a match to TRBD1. Trimming at V came to 5 bases and at J to 0 bases, leaving 11 bases not matched to a gene. The germline CDR1 and CDR2 sequences are MNHNY and SVGAGI (reference sequence). CDR3 length: 18 residues. The CDR3 DNA sequence: TGTGCCAGCAGTCAACGGGGGACAGGGCCATATAGCAATCAGCCCCAGCATTTT. Protein sequence: CASSQRGTGPYSNQPQHF.

The rearrangement links TRBV29-1 to TRBJ2-5, with 10 bases aligning to TRBD1. V dropped 1 base and J dropped 2; count of bases not matched to a gene: 4. The CDR3 totals 15 residues. Germline loops: CDR1 SQVTM, CDR2 ANQGSEA. The CDR3 loop is CSVEGDRGLQETQYF. For the CDR3, the DNA is TGCAGCGTTGAAGGGGACAGGGGACTTCAAGAGACCCAGTACTTC.

The rearrangement joins TRBV6-1 to TRBJ2-7; possible D gene TRBD1, 7 bases. The V end lost 2 bases, the J end lost 4 bases, and 12 bases lay between the germline ends. This CDR3 has 14 amino acids. CDR1 and CDR2 from the germline V gene are MNHNS and SASEGT. This CDR3 is CASSEQAGGYEQYF. The DNA of the CDR3 is TGTGCCAGCAGTGAACAGGCAGGGGGGTACGAGCAGTACTTC.

CDR3 sequence: CASSPGLAGSNEQFF. Written as DNA, the CDR3 is TGTGCCAGCTCACCCGGACTAGCGGGGAGCAATGAGCAGTTCTTC. The genes are TRBV18 and TRBJ2-1; 12 positions match TRBD2. CDR1 is KGHSH and CDR2 is LQKENI in the germline V gene. CDR3 size: 15 residues. The V gene end was trimmed by 3 bases and the J gene end by 6 bases; junction bases not matched to a gene: 3.

V usage is TRBV10-3 and J usage is TRBJ2-7; D unresolved. CDR3 length equals 14 residues. Per germline, CDR1 ENHRY and CDR2 SYGVKD. Trimming left V 3 bases short and J 4 bases short, with 13 bases between. This CDR3 is CAISELADTYEQYF. In DNA form, the CDR3 reads TGTGCCATCAGTGAACTGGCGGATACGTACGAGCAGTACTTC.

The chain recombines TRBV4-1 with TRBJ1-5, with TRBD1 matching 7 bases. The length of the CDR3 is 16 residues. V was clipped by 3 bases and J by 9 bases; unmatched bases: 14. The V gene's germline CDR1 is MGHRA and CDR2 YSYEKL. The CDR3 region has the DNA TGCGCCAGCAGCCAGTCGACAGGGTCCCAACTTTGGCCCCAGCATTTT. It translates to CASSQSTGSQLWPQHF.

This chain links TRBV2 with TRBJ1-5; 9 positions match TRBD1. J gave up 7 bases and V 5 bases, and 6 bases lay outside the gene matches. The CDR3 extends over 14 amino acids. Germline-derived CDR1 and CDR2 are SNHLY and FYNNEI. As DNA, the CDR3 is TGTGCCAGCAGTCGACAGGGACAGGGACAGCCCCAGCATTTT. Residues: CASSRQGQGQPQHF.

The gene calls are TRBV5-1 and TRBJ1-1; D remains ambiguous. The CDR3 covers 14 residues. Germline lookup yields CDR1 SGHRS and CDR2 YFSETQ. V dropped 7 bases and J dropped 0 bases, with 13 bases sitting between them. CDR3 residues: CASGKTSLNTEAFF. The DNA of the CDR3 is TGCGCCAGCGGAAAGACAAGTTTGAACACTGAAGCTTTCTTT.

This clone showed up just once. The V and J genes are TRBV11-3 and TRBJ2-5; D unresolved. V lost 0 bases to trimming and J lost 0 bases, with 5 bases between them. The CDR3 loop spans 14 amino acids. Germline lookup yields CDR1 SGHNT and CDR2 YENEEA. The CDR3 protein is CASSLEANQETQYF. The CDR3, as DNA: TGTGCCAGCAGCTTAGAGGCAAACCAAGAGACCCAGTACTTC.

The chain carries TRBV7-8 and TRBJ2-1; tentatively, D is TRBD1 (6 bases). This CDR3 has 15 residues. Trimming took off 3 bases at V and 0 bases at J, with 9 bases between the two ends. CDR1 SGHVS and CDR2 FQNEAQ come from the germline V gene. In DNA form, the CDR3 reads TGTGCCAGCAGCTTTTGGGACACCTCCTACAATGAGCAGTTCTTC. Translation: CASSFWDTSYNEQFF. Supplemented by reference TRBV7-8 and TRBJ2-1, the full variable domain reads GAGVSQSPRYKVAKRGQDVALRCDPISGHVSLFWYQQALGQGPEFLTYFQNEAQLDKSGLPSDRFFAERPEGSVSTLKIQRTQQEDSAVYLCASSFWDTSYNEQFFGPGTRLTVL.

Here the CDR3 DNA reads TGTGCCAGCAGCTGGCCTGCTAACTATGGCTACACCTTC. This encodes CASSWPANYGYTF. The chain uses TRBV5-6 and TRBJ1-2; D is unresolved. The V end lost 3 bases, the J end lost 0 bases, and 6 bases lay between the germline ends. Looked up from germline, CDR1 is SGHDT and CDR2 is YYEEEE. The length of the CDR3 is 13 residues.

On this clone: Compared with germline, one end of the junction differs, possibly owing to a read error. V gene TRBV7-7 combines with J gene TRBJ2-5; 9 positions agree with TRBD2. This CDR3 contains 16 residues. Germline V CDR1 and CDR2: SSHAT, FNYEAQ (reference sequence). In nucleotides, the CDR3 is TGTGCTAGCAGCTTGGGCCTAGCGGGGCCCCAAGAGACCCAGTACTTC. Its protein is CASSLGLAGPQETQYF.

The chain joins TRBV5-1 to TRBJ2-5, with D possibly TRBD1 on 5 matching bases. Germline V gene data show CDR1 as SGHRS and CDR2 as YFSETQ. This CDR3 comprises 14 residues. Trimming took 3 bases from V and 5 from J, leaving 14 bases between them. CDR3 coding DNA: TGCGCCAGCAGCTCTACAGGTGCTCAGGAGACCCAGTACTTC. It codes for CASSSTGAQETQYF.

This sequence joins TRBV7-9 and TRBJ1-6; 7 bases line up with TRBD1. V trimming: 10 bases; J trimming: 5 bases; junction bases outside the gene matches: 8. CDR1 is SEHNR and CDR2 is FQNEAQ in the germline V gene (reference sequence). There are 14 residues in the CDR3. The CDR3 DNA sequence: TGTGCCACAGACAGGGTGGGTGATAATTCACCCCTCCACTTT. Translating gives CATDRVGDNSPLHF. Combining the CDR3 with reference TRBV7-9 and TRBJ1-6 gives the whole variable domain DTGVSQNPRHKITKRGQNVTFRCDPISEHNRLYWYRQTLGQGPEFLTYFQNEAQLEKSRLLSDRFSAERPKGSFSTLEIQRTEQGDSAMYLCATDRVGDNSPLHFGNGTRLTVT.

This clone showed up just a few times. The chain uses TRBV5-6 and TRBJ2-2, with a tentative D call TRBD2 (5 bases). V dropped 2 bases and J dropped 2 bases, with 10 bases sitting between them. Per the germline V gene, CDR1 is SGHDT and CDR2 is YYEEEE. This CDR3 region has 15 residues. The CDR3, as DNA: TGTGCCAGCAGCTTATTGAGCGGAAACACCGGGGAGCTGTTTTTT. Translating it yields CASSLLSGNTGELFF.

This clone showed up just once. V usage is TRBV6-2 or TRBV6-3 and J usage is TRBJ1-1, with D hard to call. This CDR3 is built from 15 residues. Trimming removed 0 bases at V and 1 base at J, with 9 bases between. CDR1 and CDR2 from the germline V gene are MNHEY and SVGEGT. Written as DNA, the CDR3 is TGTGCCAGCAGTTACTCGACTCAAGGGAACACTGAAGCTTTCTTT. This gives the protein CASSYSTQGNTEAFF.

The rearrangement uses TRBV10-3 and TRBJ1-2, with TRBD1 matching over 7 bases. V was clipped by 2 bases and J by 1 base; unmatched bases: 4. This CDR3 has 15 residues. Germline V lookup: CDR1 ENHRY, CDR2 SYGVKD. The CDR3 sequence: CAISETGDFNYGYTF. CDR3 DNA: TGTGCCATCAGTGAGACAGGGGACTTTAACTATGGCTACACCTTC.

The rearrangement joins TRBV6-2 or TRBV6-3 to TRBJ2-3; 9 bases match TRBD2. Trimming removed 0 bases from V and 4 bases from J; junction bases left unmatched: 11. This CDR3 comprises 18 residues. Germline values: CDR1 MNHEY, CDR2 SVGEGT. The CDR3 nucleotides read TGTGCCAGCAGTTACTCGAATCCGCGCGGGGGGGCCCCAGATACGCAGTATTTT. Translation: CASSYSNPRGGAPDTQYF.

The V call is TRBV4-1, the J call TRBJ1-2, with D possibly being TRBD1 (5 bases). The CDR3 loop spans 15 amino acids. Germline CDR1 reads MGHRA; CDR2 reads YSYEKL. Trimming took 0 bases from V and 4 from J, leaving 12 bases between them. The CDR3 nucleotides read TGCGCCAGCAGCCAAGATCCGGGGGTAAGCTATGGCTACACCTTC. It encodes CASSQDPGVSYGYTF.